Listed below are T cell receptor beta chains from one sample, sequenced in a study of T cell responses to AZD1222 COVID-19 vaccine. Profiled with immunoSEQ multiplex PCR; TCRdb holds only in-frame clones, not every one. The table lists 110,000 or so clones, 70% to 90% of them singletons, with approximately 6.5% in the top ten. The specimen comprised peripheral blood, sampled 28 days after the second AZD1222 dose. All receptors derive from an adult who received the AZD1222 COVID-19 vaccine. Both conserved end residues are part of each CDR3. Expanded clones get a size class; other rows say once, few or many, or leave the size out.

cdr3_aa clone_size j_call v_call
CASSEIGGLAAQETQYF . TRBJ2-5 TRBV6-1
CSASWSWRPSGSYEQYF . TRBJ2-7 TRBV20-1
CASTQGNYGYTF . TRBJ1-2 TRBV5-1
CASSRGTSYEQYF . TRBJ2-7 TRBV6-6
CASSLTPNGQGRNEQFF . TRBJ2-1 TRBV5-1
CASSLPQTGLSTYEQYF . TRBJ2-7 TRBV5-1
CASSLGGQGAGYQPQHF . TRBJ1-5 TRBV7-8
CASSRNRDSFNGYTF few TRBJ1-2 TRBV4-1
CASSADPGGVSYEQYF . TRBJ2-7 TRBV7-8
CASSVATAPQETQYF . TRBJ2-5 TRBV9
CASSEQGSSEAFF few TRBJ1-1 TRBV7-2
CASSLAPNSPLHF once TRBJ1-6 TRBV12-3/TRBV12-4
CASSLNPGQGNEKLFF . TRBJ1-4 TRBV7-9
CASSLGATNEKLFF . TRBJ1-4 TRBV11-2
CASSPPGRSSGGYTF . TRBJ1-2 TRBV18
CASSDHRILNYGYTF . TRBJ1-2 TRBV10-1
CASSKLFRRSSYNEQFF . TRBJ2-1 TRBV21-1
CASSSGVAGITTEAFF . TRBJ1-1 TRBV25-1
CASTRAGLYYEQYF once TRBJ2-7 TRBV2
CASSIGDTGYTF . TRBJ1-2 TRBV19
CASSKTSGGGYF . TRBJ2-4 TRBV5-8
CSAGGGYEQYF . TRBJ2-7 TRBV29-1
CASSRLLQNQETQYF . TRBJ2-5 TRBV11-2
CASSFAAGETQYF . TRBJ2-5 TRBV7-7
CASRPAQQGLYGYTF . TRBJ1-2 TRBV19
CASSSGAHYEQYF once TRBJ2-7 TRBV5-6
CTSSRGTGGYNEQFF once TRBJ2-1 TRBV27
CASSTQGQGNQPQHF . TRBJ1-5 TRBV19
CASSKSGGSLHEQYF . TRBJ2-7 TRBV10-2
CASSLARQGVGDTIYF . TRBJ1-3 TRBV7-6